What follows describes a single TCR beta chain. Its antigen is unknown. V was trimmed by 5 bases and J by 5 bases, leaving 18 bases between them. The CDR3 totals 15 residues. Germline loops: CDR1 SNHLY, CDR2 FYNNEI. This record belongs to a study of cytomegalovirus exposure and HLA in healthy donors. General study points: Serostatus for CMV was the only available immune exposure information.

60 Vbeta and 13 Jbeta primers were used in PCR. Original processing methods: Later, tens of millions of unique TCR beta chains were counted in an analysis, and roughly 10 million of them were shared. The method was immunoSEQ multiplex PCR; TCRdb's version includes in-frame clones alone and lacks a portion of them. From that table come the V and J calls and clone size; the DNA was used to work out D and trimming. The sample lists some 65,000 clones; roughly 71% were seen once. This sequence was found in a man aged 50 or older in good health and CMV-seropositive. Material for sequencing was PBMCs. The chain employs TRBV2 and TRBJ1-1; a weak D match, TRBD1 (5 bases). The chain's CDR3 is CASSQDPGGWTEAFF. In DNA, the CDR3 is TGTGCCAGCAGTCAAGACCCGGGGGGGTGGACTGAAGCTTTCTTT.